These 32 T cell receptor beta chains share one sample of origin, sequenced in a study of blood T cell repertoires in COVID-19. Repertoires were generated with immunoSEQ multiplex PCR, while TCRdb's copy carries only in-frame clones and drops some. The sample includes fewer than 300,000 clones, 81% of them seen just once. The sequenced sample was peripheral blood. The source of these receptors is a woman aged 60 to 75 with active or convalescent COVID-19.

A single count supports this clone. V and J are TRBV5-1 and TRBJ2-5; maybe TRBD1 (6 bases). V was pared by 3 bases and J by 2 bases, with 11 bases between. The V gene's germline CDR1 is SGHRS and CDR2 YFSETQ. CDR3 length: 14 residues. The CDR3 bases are TGCGCCAGCAGCTCATCGGACAGACAAGAGACCCAGTACTTC. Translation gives CASSSSDRQETQYF.

The CDR3 sequence: CASSSGVDQPQHF. CDR3 DNA: TGTGCCAGCAGTTCAGGGGTTGACCAGCCCCAGCATTTT. The V call is TRBV6-2 or TRBV6-3, the J call TRBJ1-5; D may be TRBD1 (6 bases). This CDR3 has 13 amino acids. V lost 4 bases, J lost 7 bases, and 11 bases lay in between. Per germline, CDR1 MNHEY and CDR2 SVGEGT.

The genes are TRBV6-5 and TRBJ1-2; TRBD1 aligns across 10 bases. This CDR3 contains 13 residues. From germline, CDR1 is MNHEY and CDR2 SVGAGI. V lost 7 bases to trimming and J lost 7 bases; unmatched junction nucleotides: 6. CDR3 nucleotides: TGTGCCAGCATCCGACAGGGGGCGCCTGGCTACACCTTC. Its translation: CASIRQGAPGYTF.

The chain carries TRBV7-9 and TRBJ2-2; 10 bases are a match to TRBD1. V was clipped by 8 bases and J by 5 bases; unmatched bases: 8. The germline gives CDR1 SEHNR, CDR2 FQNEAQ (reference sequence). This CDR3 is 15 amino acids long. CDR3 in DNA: TGTGCCAGCTCCGTCGGGACAGGGGCTACCGGGGAGCTGTTTTTT. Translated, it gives CASSVGTGATGELFF.

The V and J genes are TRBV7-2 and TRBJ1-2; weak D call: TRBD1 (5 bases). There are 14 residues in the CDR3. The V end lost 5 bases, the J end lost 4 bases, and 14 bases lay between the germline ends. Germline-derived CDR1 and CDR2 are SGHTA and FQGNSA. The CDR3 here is CASSLQEGGYGYTF. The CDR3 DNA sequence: TGTGCCAGCAGCCTACAGGAGGGAGGCTATGGCTACACCTTC.

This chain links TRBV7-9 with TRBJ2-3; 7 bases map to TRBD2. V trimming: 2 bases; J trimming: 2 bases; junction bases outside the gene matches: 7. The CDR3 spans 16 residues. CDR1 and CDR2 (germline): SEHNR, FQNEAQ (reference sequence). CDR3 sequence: CASSLLAGELTDTQYF. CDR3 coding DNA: TGTGCCAGCAGCTTACTCGCGGGGGAACTCACAGATACGCAGTATTTT.

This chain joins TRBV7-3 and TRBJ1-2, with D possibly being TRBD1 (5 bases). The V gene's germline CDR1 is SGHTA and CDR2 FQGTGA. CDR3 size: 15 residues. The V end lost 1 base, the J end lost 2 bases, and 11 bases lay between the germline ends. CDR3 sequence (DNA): TGTGCCAGCAGCTTAAGCGGGGGAGGGAACTATGGCTACACCTTC. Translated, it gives CASSLSGGGNYGYTF.

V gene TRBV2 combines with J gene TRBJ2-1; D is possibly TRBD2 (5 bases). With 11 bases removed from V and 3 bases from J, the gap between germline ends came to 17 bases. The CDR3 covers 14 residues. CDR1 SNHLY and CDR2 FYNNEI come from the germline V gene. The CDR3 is CASGPGVDYNEQFF. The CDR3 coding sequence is TGTGCCTCCGGTCCCGGGGTCGACTACAATGAGCAGTTCTTC.

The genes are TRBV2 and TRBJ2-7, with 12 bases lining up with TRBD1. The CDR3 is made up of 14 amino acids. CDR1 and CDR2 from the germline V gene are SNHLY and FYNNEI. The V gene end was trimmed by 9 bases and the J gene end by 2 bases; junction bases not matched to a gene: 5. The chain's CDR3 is CASVRDRGPYEQYF. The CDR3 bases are TGTGCCAGTGTCCGGGACAGGGGGCCCTACGAGCAGTACTTC. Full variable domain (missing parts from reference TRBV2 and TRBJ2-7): EPEVTQTPSHQVTQMGQEVILRCVPISNHLYFYWYRQILGQKVEFLVSFYNNEISEKSEIFDDQFSVERPDGSNFTLKIRSTKLEDSAMYFCASVRDRGPYEQYFGPGTRLTVT.

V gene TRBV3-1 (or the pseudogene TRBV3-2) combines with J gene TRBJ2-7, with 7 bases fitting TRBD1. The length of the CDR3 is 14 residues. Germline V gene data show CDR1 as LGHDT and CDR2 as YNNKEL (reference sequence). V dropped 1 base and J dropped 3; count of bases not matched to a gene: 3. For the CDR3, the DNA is TGTGCCAGCAGCCAAGGACAGGGTGGCTACGAGCAGTACTTC. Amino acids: CASSQGQGGYEQYF.

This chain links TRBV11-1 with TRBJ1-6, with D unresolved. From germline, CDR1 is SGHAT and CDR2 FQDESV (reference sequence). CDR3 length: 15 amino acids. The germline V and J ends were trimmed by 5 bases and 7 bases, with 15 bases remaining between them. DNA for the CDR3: TGTGCCAGCAGCCCACGCAATGTACGGAATTCACCCCTCCACTTT. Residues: CASSPRNVRNSPLHF.

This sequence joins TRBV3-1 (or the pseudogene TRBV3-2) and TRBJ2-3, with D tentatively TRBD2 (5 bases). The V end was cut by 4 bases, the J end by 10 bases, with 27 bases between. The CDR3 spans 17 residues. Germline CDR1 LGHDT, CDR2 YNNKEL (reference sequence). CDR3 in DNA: TGTGCCAGCAGCCGCACCGGGGTCAGGCCAGGAACATCGGCGCAGTATTTT. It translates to CASSRTGVRPGTSAQYF.

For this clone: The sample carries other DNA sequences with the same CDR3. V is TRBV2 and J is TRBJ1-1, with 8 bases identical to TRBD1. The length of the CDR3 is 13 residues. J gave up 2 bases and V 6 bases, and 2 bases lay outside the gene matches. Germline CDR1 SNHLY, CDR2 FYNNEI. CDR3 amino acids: CASRGQGNTEAFF. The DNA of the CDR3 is TGTGCCAGCAGAGGACAGGGCAACACTGAAGCTTTCTTT.

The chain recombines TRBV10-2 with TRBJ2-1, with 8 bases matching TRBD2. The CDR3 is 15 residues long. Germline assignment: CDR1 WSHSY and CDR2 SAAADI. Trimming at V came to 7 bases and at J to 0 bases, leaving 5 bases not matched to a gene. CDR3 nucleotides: TGCGCCAGCATGGGCGGGGGGCCCTCCTACAATGAGCAGTTCTTC. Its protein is CASMGGGPSYNEQFF.

This chain's CDR3 is CASSQEAGARYNEQFF. CDR3 coding DNA: TGCGCCAGCAGCCAAGAAGCGGGGGCAAGGTACAATGAGCAGTTCTTC. The chain combines TRBV4-1 with TRBJ2-1; 8 nucleotides line up with TRBD2. Per the germline V gene, CDR1 is MGHRA and CDR2 is YSYEKL. V trimming: 0 bases; J trimming: 4 bases; junction bases outside the gene matches: 5. This CDR3 has 16 residues.

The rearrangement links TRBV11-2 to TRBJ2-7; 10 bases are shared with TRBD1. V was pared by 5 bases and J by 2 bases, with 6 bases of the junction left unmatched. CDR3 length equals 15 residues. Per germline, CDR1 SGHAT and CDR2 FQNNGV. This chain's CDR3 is CASSPLGQGAYEQYF. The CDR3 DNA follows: TGTGCCAGCAGCCCACTCGGACAGGGGGCCTACGAGCAGTACTTC.

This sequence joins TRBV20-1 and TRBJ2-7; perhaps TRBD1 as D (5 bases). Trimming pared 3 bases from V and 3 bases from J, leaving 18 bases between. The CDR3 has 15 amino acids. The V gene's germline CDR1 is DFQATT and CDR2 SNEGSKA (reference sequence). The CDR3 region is CSASRSNRNLYEQYF. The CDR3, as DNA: TGCAGTGCTAGTCGGAGTAACAGGAACCTCTACGAGCAGTACTTC.

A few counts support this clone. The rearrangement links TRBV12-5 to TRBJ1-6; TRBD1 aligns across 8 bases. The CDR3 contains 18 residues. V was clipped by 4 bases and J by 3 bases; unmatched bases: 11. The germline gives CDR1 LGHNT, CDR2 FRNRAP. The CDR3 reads CASGSDRELAVYNSPLHF. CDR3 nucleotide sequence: TGTGCTAGTGGTTCGGACAGGGAACTGGCAGTCTATAATTCACCCCTCCACTTT.

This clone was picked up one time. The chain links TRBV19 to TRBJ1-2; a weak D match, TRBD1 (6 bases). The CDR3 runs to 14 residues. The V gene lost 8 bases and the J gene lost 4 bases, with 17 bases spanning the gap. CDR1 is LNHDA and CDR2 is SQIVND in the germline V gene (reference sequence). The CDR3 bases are TGTGCCAGTCAAAAGGAGAGGGGGATCTATGGCTACACCTTC. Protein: CASQKERGIYGYTF.

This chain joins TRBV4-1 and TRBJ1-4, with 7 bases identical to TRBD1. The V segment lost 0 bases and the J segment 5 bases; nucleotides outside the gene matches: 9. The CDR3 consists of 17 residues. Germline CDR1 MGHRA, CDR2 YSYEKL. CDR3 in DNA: TGCGCCAGCAGCCAAGAGTCGGGGGACAGAGCAAATGAAAAACTGTTTTTT. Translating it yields CASSQESGDRANEKLFF.

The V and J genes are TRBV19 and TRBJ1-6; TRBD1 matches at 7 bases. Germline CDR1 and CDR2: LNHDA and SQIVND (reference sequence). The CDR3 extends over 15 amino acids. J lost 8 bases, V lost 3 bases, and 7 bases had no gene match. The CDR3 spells CASSIRGRGDSPLHF. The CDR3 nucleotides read TGTGCCAGTAGTATTCGGGGCAGGGGGGATTCACCCCTCCACTTT.

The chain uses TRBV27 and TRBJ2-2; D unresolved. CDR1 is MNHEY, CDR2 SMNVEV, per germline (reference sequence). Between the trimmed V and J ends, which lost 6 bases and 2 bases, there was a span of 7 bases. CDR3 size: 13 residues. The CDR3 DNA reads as TGTGCCAGCAGACGAGTTAACACCGGGGAGCTGTTTTTT. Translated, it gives CASRRVNTGELFF.

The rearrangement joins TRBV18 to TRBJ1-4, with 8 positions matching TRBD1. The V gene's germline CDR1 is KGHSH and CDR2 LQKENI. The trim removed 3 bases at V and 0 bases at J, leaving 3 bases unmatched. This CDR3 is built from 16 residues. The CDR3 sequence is CASSPQTGATNEKLFF. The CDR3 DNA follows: TGTGCCAGCTCACCCCAGACAGGGGCAACTAATGAAAAACTGTTTTTT.

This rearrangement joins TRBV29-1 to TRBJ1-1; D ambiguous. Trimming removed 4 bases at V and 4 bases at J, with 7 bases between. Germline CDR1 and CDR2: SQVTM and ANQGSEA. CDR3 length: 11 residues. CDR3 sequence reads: CSVAAGTEAFF. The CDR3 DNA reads TGCAGCGTTGCTGCGGGCACTGAAGCTTTCTTT.

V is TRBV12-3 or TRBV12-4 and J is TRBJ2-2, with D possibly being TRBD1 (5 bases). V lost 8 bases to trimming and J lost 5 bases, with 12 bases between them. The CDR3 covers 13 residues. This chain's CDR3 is CASQTVWTGELFF. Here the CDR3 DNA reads TGTGCCAGCCAGACAGTGTGGACCGGGGAGCTGTTTTTT.

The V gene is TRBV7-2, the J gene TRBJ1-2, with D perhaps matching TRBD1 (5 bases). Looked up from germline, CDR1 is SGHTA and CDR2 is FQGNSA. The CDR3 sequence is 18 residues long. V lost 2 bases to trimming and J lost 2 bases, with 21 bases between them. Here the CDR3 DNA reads TGTGCCAGCAGCTTAAGGCGACAGACGGGCCCCACAAACTATGGCTACACCTTC. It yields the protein CASSLRRQTGPTNYGYTF.

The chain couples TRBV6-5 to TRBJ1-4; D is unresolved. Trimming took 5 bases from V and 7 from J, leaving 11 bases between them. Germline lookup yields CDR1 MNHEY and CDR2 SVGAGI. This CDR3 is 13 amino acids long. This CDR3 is CASSPDRGEKLFF. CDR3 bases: TGTGCCAGCAGTCCCGATAGAGGTGAAAAACTGTTTTTT.

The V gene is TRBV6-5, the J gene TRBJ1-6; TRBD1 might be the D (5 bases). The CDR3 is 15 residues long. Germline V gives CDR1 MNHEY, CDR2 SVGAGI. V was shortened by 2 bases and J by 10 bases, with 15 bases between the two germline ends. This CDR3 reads CASSYGRGSWSPLHF. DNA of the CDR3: TGTGCCAGCAGTTACGGGAGGGGTTCCTGGTCACCCCTCCACTTT.

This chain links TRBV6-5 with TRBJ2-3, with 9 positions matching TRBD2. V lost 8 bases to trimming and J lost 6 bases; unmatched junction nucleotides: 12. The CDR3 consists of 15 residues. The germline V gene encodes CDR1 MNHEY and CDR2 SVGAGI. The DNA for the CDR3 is TGTGCCAGCCTCCCCCAGCGGCTAGCGGGGGATACGCAGTATTTT. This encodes CASLPQRLAGDTQYF.

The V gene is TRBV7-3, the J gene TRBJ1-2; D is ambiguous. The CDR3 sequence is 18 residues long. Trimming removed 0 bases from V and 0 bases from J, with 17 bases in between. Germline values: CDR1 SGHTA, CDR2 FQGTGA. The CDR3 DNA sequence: TGTGCCAGCAGCTTAACCCTACCTTTCCCATTTACTAACTATGGCTACACCTTC. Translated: CASSLTLPFPFTNYGYTF.

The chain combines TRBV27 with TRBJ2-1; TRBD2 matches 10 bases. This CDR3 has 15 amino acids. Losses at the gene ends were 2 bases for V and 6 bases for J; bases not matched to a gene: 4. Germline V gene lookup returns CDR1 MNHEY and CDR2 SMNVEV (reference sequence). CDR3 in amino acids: CASSLGSGGPNEQFF. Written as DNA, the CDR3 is TGTGCCAGCAGTTTAGGTAGCGGGGGGCCCAATGAGCAGTTCTTC.

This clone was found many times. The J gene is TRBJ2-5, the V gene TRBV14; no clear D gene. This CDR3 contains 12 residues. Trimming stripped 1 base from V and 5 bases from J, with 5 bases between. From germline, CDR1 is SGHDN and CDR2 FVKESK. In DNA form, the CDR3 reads TGTGCCAGCAGCCAAGTAATGGAGACCCAGTACTTC. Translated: CASSQVMETQYF.